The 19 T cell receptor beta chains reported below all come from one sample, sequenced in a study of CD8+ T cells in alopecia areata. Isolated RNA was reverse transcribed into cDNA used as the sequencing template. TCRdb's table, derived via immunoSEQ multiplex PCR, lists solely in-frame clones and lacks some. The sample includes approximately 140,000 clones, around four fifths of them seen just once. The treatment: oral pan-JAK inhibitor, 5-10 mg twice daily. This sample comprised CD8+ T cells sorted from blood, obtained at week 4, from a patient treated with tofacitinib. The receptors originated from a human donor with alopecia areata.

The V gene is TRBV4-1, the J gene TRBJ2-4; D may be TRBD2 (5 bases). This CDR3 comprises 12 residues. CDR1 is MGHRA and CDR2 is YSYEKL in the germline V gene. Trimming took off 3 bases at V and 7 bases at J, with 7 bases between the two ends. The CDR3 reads CASSQGGNIQYF. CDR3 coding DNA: TGCGCCAGCAGCCAGGGCGGGAACATTCAGTACTTC.

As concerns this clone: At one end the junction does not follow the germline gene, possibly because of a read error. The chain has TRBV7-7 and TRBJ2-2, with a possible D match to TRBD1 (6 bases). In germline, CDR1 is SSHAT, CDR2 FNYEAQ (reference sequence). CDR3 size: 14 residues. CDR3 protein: CASSLTDRSGELFF. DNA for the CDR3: TGTGCTAGCAGCCTAACAGACAGGTCCGGGGAGCTGTTTTTT.

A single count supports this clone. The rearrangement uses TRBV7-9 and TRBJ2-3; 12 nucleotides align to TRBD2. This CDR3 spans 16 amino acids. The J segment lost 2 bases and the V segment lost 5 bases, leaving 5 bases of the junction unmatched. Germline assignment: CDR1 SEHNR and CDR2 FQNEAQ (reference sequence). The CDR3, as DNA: TGTGCCAGCAGCGTCCTAGCGGGGGGGATCACAGATACGCAGTATTTT. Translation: CASSVLAGGITDTQYF.

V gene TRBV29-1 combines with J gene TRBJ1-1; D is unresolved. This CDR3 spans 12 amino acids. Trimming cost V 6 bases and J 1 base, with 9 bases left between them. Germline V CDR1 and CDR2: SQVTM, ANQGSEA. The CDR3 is CSVLLPNTEAFF. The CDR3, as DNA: TGCAGCGTCTTACTGCCGAACACTGAAGCTTTCTTT.

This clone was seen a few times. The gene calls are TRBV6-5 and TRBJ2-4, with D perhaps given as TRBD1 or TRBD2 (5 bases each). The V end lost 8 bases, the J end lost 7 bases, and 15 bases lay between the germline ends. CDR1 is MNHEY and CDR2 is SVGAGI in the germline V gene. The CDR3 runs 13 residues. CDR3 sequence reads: CASGTGAGNIQYF. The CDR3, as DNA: TGTGCCAGCGGTACCGGGGCTGGTAACATTCAGTACTTC.

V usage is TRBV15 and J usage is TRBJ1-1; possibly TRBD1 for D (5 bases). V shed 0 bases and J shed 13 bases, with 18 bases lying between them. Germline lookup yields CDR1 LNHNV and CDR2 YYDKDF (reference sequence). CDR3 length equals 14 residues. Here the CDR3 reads CATSRDLGGVSYFF. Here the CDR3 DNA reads TGTGCCACCAGCAGAGATCTGGGGGGAGTGAGCTATTTCTTT.

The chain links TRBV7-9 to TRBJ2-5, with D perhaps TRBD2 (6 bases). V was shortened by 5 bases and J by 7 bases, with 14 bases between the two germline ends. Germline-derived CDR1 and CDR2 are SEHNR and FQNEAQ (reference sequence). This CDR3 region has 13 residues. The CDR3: CASSRAEEGTQYF. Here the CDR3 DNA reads TGTGCCAGCAGCCGGGCGGAGGAGGGGACCCAGTACTTC.

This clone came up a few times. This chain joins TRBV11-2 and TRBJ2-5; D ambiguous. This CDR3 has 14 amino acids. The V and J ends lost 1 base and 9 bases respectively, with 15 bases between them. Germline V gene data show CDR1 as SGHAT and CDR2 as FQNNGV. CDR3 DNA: TGTGCCAGCAGCTTAGCTGGTTTAGGTCGGCCCCAGTACTTC. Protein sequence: CASSLAGLGRPQYF.

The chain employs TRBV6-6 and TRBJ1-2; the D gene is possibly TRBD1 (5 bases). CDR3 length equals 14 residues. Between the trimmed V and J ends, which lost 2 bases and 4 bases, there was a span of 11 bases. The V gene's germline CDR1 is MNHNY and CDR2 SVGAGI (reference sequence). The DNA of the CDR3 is TGTGCCAGCAGTTACCGAGCTACAGGCTATGGCTACACCTTC. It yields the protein CASSYRATGYGYTF.

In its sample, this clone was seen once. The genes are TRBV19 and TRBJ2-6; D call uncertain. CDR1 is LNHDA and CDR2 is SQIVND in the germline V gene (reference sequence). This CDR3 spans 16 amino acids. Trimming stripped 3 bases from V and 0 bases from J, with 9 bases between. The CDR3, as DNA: TGTGCCAGTAGTATCCAGGCCAGCTCTGGGGCCAACGTCCTGACTTTC. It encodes CASSIQASSGANVLTF.

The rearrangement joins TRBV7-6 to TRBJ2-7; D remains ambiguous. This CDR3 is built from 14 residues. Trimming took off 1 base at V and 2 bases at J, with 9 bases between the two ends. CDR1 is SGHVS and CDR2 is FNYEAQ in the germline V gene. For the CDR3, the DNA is TGTGCCAGCAGCTTAGGGACCGAGACCTACGAGCAGTACTTC. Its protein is CASSLGTETYEQYF.

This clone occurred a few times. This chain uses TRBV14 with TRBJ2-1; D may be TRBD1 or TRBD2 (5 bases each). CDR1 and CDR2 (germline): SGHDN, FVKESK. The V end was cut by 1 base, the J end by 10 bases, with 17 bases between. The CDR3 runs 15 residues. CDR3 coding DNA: TGTGCCAGCAGCCAAGGGTGGGCAGGGACGGAGGAGCAGTTCTTC. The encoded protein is CASSQGWAGTEEQFF.

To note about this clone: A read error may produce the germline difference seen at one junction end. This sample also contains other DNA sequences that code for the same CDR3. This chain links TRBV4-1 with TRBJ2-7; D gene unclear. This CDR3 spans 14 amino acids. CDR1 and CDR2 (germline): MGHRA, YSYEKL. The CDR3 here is CASSQTTITYEQYF. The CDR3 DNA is TGCGCCAGTAGCCAAACGACAATAACCTACGAGCAGTACTTC.

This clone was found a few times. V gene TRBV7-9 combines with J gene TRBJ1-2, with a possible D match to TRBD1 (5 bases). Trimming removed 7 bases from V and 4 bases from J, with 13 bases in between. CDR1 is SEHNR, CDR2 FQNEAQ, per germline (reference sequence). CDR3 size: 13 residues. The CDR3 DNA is TGTGCCAGCACCCTCGGGGGGGTCTATGGCTACACCTTC. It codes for CASTLGGVYGYTF.

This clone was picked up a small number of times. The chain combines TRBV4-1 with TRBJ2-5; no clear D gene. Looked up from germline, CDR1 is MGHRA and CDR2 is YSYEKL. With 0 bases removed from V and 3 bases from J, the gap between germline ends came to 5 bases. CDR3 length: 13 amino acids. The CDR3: CASSQERKETQYF. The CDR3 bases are TGCGCCAGCAGCCAAGAACGAAAAGAGACCCAGTACTTC.

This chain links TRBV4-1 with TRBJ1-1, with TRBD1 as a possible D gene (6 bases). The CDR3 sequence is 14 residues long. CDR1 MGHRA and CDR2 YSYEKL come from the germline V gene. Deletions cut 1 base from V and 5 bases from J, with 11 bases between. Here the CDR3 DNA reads TGCGCCAGCAGCCAAGCCACAGGGAGGACTGAAGCTTTCTTT. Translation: CASSQATGRTEAFF.

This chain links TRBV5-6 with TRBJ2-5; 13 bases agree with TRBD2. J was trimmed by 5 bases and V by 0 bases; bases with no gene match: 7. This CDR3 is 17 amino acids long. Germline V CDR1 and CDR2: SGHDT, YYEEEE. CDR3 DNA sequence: TGTGCCAGCAGCTTGGGACTAGCGGGGGGCCTCGGCGAGACCCAGTACTTC. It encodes CASSLGLAGGLGETQYF.

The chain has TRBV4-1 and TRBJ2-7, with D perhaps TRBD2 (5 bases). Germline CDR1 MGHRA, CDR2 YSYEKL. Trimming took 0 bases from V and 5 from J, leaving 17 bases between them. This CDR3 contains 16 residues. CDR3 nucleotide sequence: TGCGCCAGCAGCCAAGATCCCGGGGTGATCGGCCACGAGCAGTACTTC. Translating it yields CASSQDPGVIGHEQYF.

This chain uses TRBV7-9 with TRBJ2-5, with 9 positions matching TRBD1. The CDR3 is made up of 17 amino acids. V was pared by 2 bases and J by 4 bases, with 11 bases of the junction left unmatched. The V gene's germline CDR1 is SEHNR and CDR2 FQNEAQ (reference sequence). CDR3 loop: CASSLMGQGGSRETQYF. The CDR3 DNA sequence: TGTGCCAGCAGCTTAATGGGACAGGGTGGATCAAGAGAGACCCAGTACTTC. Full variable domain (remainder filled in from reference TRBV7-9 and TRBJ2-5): DTGVSQNPRHKITKRGQNVTFRCDPISEHNRLYWYRQTLGQGPEFLTYFQNEAQLEKSRLLSDRFSAERPKGSFSTLEIQRTEQGDSAMYLCASSLMGQGGSRETQYFGPGTRLLVL.